The 16 T cell receptor beta chains below were found in one sample sequenced in a study of cytomegalovirus exposure and HLA in healthy donors. The PCR ran on 60 Vbeta and 13 Jbeta primers. Assay used: immunoSEQ multiplex PCR; TCRdb lists only in-frame clones, some missing. Here the sample spans under 200,000 clones, about four fifths being singletons. What was sequenced was PBMCs. The receptors derive from a woman aged 50 to 65 in good health and CMV-seronegative.

The chain employs TRBV28 and TRBJ2-2, with TRBD2 identical over 13 bases. From germline, CDR1 is MDHEN and CDR2 SYDVKM. The CDR3 sequence is 16 residues long. After removal of 4 bases from V and 4 bases from J, the junction contained 3 bases not matched to a gene. CDR3 sequence (DNA): TGTGCCAGCAGTTCAGGACTAGCGGGAGTCACCGGGGAGCTGTTTTTT. It codes for CASSSGLAGVTGELFF.

This clone has a single count. This sequence joins TRBV2 and TRBJ2-7; no clear D. CDR3 size: 15 residues. Trimming stripped 2 bases from V and 7 bases from J, with 18 bases between. Looked up from germline, CDR1 is SNHLY and CDR2 is FYNNEI. This chain's CDR3 is CASSESGARGREQYF. The CDR3 nucleotides are TGTGCCAGCAGTGAAAGTGGCGCCCGCGGTAGAGAGCAGTACTTC.

The chain carries TRBV5-4 and TRBJ1-2; a weak D match, TRBD1 (6 bases). Germline CDR1 is SGHNT and CDR2 is YYREEE (reference sequence). Trimming took off 2 bases at V and 6 bases at J, with 8 bases between the two ends. The CDR3 is 12 amino acids. The CDR3 nucleotides read TGTGCCAGCAGCTTACAGGGAGATGGCTACACCTTC. This codes for CASSLQGDGYTF.

In regard to this clone: The same CDR3 also results from other DNA sequences found in this sample. V gene TRBV6-5 combines with J gene TRBJ2-7; 12 bases are shared with TRBD2. The J segment lost 2 bases and the V segment lost 2 bases, leaving 1 base of the junction unmatched. The length of the CDR3 is 15 residues. Germline V gene data show CDR1 as MNHEY and CDR2 as SVGAGI. CDR3 loop: CASSYRLAGAYEQYF. The CDR3 DNA reads TGTGCCAGCAGTTACCGACTAGCGGGGGCCTACGAGCAGTACTTC.

The J gene is TRBJ2-7, the V gene TRBV29-1; D possibly corresponds to TRBD2 (5 bases). The V gene lost 2 bases and the J gene lost 2 bases, with 7 bases spanning the gap. From germline, CDR1 is SQVTM and CDR2 ANQGSEA. The CDR3 loop spans 12 amino acids. CDR3 DNA: TGCAGCGTTGAACACGGGACCTACGAGCAGTACTTC. Translating it yields CSVEHGTYEQYF.

This clone was counted between two and nine times. The chain has TRBV5-6 and TRBJ1-1; tentatively, D is TRBD1 (6 bases). V dropped 5 bases and J dropped 6 bases, with 17 bases sitting between them. Per the germline V gene, CDR1 is SGHDT and CDR2 is YYEEEE. CDR3 length: 14 amino acids. The DNA of the CDR3 is TGTGCCAGCAGACCCGAGGGGGGGTGGGCTGAAGCTTTCTTT. Translation: CASRPEGGWAEAFF.

This rearrangement joins TRBV5-1 to TRBJ2-5; D possibly corresponds to TRBD2 (6 bases). Germline V gene data show CDR1 as SGHRS and CDR2 as YFSETQ. V was clipped by 4 bases and J by 4 bases, with 14 bases between them. The CDR3 is made up of 14 amino acids. This CDR3 reads CASSPPFGGETQYF. The DNA of the CDR3 is TGCGCCAGCAGCCCCCCGTTCGGGGGAGAGACCCAGTACTTC. The whole variable domain, remainder taken from reference TRBV5-1 and TRBJ2-5, is KAGVTQTPRYLIKTRGQQVTLSCSPISGHRSVSWYQQTPGQGLQFLFEYFSETQRNKGNFPGRFSGRQFSNSRSEMNVSTLELGDSALYLCASSPPFGGETQYFGPGTRLLVL.

V gene TRBV28 combines with J gene TRBJ1-2, with 12 positions matching TRBD1. This CDR3 has 18 residues. J gave up 4 bases and V 1 base, and 10 bases lay outside the gene matches. Germline CDR1 reads MDHEN; CDR2 reads SYDVKM. The CDR3 DNA sequence: TGTGCCAGCAGTTTATCGGAAGGGACAGGGGGCGGTGCCTATGGCTACACCTTC. Translated: CASSLSEGTGGGAYGYTF.

Concerning this clone itself: This same CDR3 is encoded by further DNA sequences in the sample. The rearrangement joins TRBV10-3 to TRBJ2-5, with D perhaps matching TRBD2 (5 bases). This CDR3 has 12 residues. Per germline, CDR1 ENHRY and CDR2 SYGVKD. The V end lost 8 bases, the J end lost 4 bases, and 11 bases lay between the germline ends. CDR3 sequence: CAIARAIETQYF. The CDR3 DNA is TGTGCCATCGCGCGGGCTATAGAGACCCAGTACTTC.

The chain has TRBV30 and TRBJ2-7, with TRBD1 matching over 9 bases. The CDR3 is made up of 15 amino acids. V lost 5 bases to trimming and J lost 2 bases; unmatched junction nucleotides: 10. Germline V gene sequence: CDR1 GTSNPN, CDR2 SVGIG (reference sequence). CDR3 protein: CAWVMTGGDTYEQYF. In nucleotides, the CDR3 is TGTGCCTGGGTGATGACAGGGGGTGACACCTACGAGCAGTACTTC. The full variable domain, its missing parts supplied by reference TRBV30 and TRBJ2-7, is SQTIHQWPATLVQPVGSPLSLECTVEGTSNPNLYWYRQAAGRGLQLLFYSVGIGQISSEVPQNLSASRPQDRQFILSSKKLLLSDSGFYLCAWVMTGGDTYEQYFGPGTRLTVT.

V and J are TRBV6-5 and TRBJ1-1, with D tentatively TRBD1 (6 bases). Germline CDR1 and CDR2: MNHEY and SVGAGI. This CDR3 comprises 13 residues. V was trimmed by 2 bases and J by 4 bases, leaving 8 bases between them. CDR3: CASSYAGATEAFF. The CDR3 nucleotides are TGTGCCAGCAGTTACGCAGGGGCCACTGAAGCTTTCTTT.

This clone was observed a few times. The chain has TRBV9 and TRBJ2-2; 8 nucleotides align to TRBD2. The CDR3 is 15 amino acids. Trimming cost V 5 bases and J 7 bases; bases outside gene matches: 10. Germline V CDR1 and CDR2: SGDLS, YYNGEE. The CDR3 DNA sequence: TGTGCCAGCAGGGGGGAGCGGGAGTCGGTCGGGGAGCTGTTTTTT. This gives the protein CASRGERESVGELFF.

This sequence joins TRBV7-6 and TRBJ1-1; D call uncertain. The V gene's germline CDR1 is SGHVS and CDR2 FNYEAQ. CDR3 length: 15 residues. The V and J ends lost 0 bases and 0 bases respectively, with 8 bases between them. The CDR3 DNA follows: TGTGCCAGCAGCTTAGCTACAGAAATGAACACTGAAGCTTTCTTT. This codes for CASSLATEMNTEAFF.

The chain is built from TRBV27 and TRBJ1-1; D gene ambiguous. Trimming took 6 bases from V and 4 from J, leaving 15 bases between them. The germline gives CDR1 MNHEY, CDR2 SMNVEV (reference sequence). This CDR3 is 14 amino acids long. The CDR3 nucleotides read TGTGCCAGCAGGCCTAGCGGGCGGAGCACTGAAGCTTTCTTT. It is translated as CASRPSGRSTEAFF.

This chain links TRBV7-2 with TRBJ2-3, with D possibly TRBD1 on 6 matching bases. Germline V gene lookup returns CDR1 SGHTA and CDR2 FQGNSA. The length of the CDR3 is 14 residues. V was shortened by 6 bases and J by 0 bases, with 10 bases between the two germline ends. The CDR3 DNA is TGTGCCAGCAGTCGGGACACAAGCACAGATACGCAGTATTTT. Protein: CASSRDTSTDTQYF.

The rearrangement links TRBV6-6 to TRBJ2-5; no clear D gene. The germline gives CDR1 MNHNY, CDR2 SVGAGI (reference sequence). CDR3 size: 11 residues. V was cut by 5 bases and J by 6 bases, with 7 bases left in between. The CDR3 DNA follows: TGTGCCAGCAGTCAGTCCCAGACCCAGTACTTC. This codes for CASSQSQTQYF.